Following are 8 T cell receptor beta chains from one sample sequenced in a study of blood T cell repertoires in COVID-19. Sequencing was performed with immunoSEQ multiplex PCR; in TCRdb, only in-frame clones are kept and a portion is missing. Here the sample spans about 250,000 clones, 84% being singletons. The sample was peripheral blood. The source of these receptors is a man aged 50-59 years with acute or convalescent COVID-19.

The genes are TRBV11-2 and TRBJ1-1; D is unresolved. In germline, CDR1 is SGHAT, CDR2 FQNNGV. CDR3 length: 12 amino acids. V was pared by 5 bases and J by 10 bases, with 14 bases between. The CDR3 coding sequence is TGTGCCAGCAGCCCCCGGAGCCTCGGAGCTTTCTTT. This codes for CASSPRSLGAFF.

The chain recombines TRBV14 with TRBJ1-2; D gene uncertain. V gave up 5 bases and J gave up 2 bases, with 15 bases separating them. The germline V gene has CDR1 SGHDN and CDR2 FVKESK. The CDR3 spans 15 residues. This CDR3 is CASSFVDSLNYGYTF. The CDR3 DNA follows: TGTGCCAGCAGCTTTGTGGACTCGCTAAACTATGGCTACACCTTC. The full variable domain, its missing parts supplied by reference TRBV14 and TRBJ1-2, is EAGVTQFPSHSVIEKGQTVTLRCDPISGHDNLYWYRRVMGKEIKFLLHFVKESKQDESGMPNNRFLAERTGGTYSTLKVQPAELEDSGVYFCASSFVDSLNYGYTFGSGTRLTVV.

V usage is TRBV10-2 and J usage is TRBJ1-5, with 9 bases identical to TRBD1. This CDR3 has 16 amino acids. Germline values: CDR1 WSHSY, CDR2 SAAADI. V lost 3 bases to trimming and J lost 2 bases; unmatched junction nucleotides: 5. The CDR3, as DNA: TGCGCCAGCAGTGACGGGACAGGGTTCCGCAATCAGCCCCAGCATTTT. Protein sequence: CASSDGTGFRNQPQHF.

This clone was observed a handful of times. V and J are TRBV7-8 and TRBJ1-1, with unresolved D. Trimming took off 5 bases at V and 4 bases at J, with 20 bases between the two ends. The CDR3 loop spans 16 amino acids. Germline V gene sequence: CDR1 SGHVS, CDR2 FQNEAQ. CDR3 nucleotide sequence: TGTGCCAGCAGCCCCGCAGGAGAGGGCTTCGGCACTGAAGCTTTCTTT. Protein: CASSPAGEGFGTEAFF.

The V call is TRBV10-1, the J call TRBJ1-2, with 7 positions matching TRBD1. CDR1 and CDR2 (germline): WNHNN, SYGVQD (reference sequence). The CDR3 is 13 residues long. J was trimmed by 1 base and V by 8 bases; bases with no gene match: 4. CDR3 loop: CASSRDSNYGYTF. The CDR3 coding sequence is TGCGCCAGCTCCCGGGACAGTAACTATGGCTACACCTTC.

This clone is a singleton in its sample. The chain combines TRBV24-1 with TRBJ1-5; tentative D call: TRBD1 (6 bases). The V end lost 7 bases, the J end lost 0 bases, and 9 bases lay between the germline ends. Per the germline V gene, CDR1 is KGHDR and CDR2 is SFDVKD. This CDR3 is 14 amino acids long. The CDR3 spells CATRDSLSNQPQHF. The CDR3 DNA reads as TGTGCCACCAGGGACAGCCTTAGCAATCAGCCCCAGCATTTT.

This clone was seen once. The genes are TRBV10-1 and TRBJ2-1; D is uncertain. V lost 2 bases, J lost 6 bases, and 8 bases lay in between. The CDR3 consists of 13 residues. Germline V lookup: CDR1 WNHNN, CDR2 SYGVQD (reference sequence). The CDR3 DNA follows: TGCGCCAGCAGTGAGGCGTTCTCCAATGAGCAGTTCTTC. It translates to CASSEAFSNEQFF.

The chain employs TRBV6-2 or TRBV6-3 and TRBJ1-2, with 10 bases lining up with TRBD1. V lost 0 bases to trimming and J lost 2 bases; unmatched junction nucleotides: 6. CDR3 size: 17 residues. Germline CDR1 and CDR2: MNHEY and SVGEGT. The CDR3 here is CASSYSLGTGANYGYTF. CDR3 nucleotide sequence: TGTGCCAGCAGTTACTCGCTCGGGACAGGGGCAAACTATGGCTACACCTTC.